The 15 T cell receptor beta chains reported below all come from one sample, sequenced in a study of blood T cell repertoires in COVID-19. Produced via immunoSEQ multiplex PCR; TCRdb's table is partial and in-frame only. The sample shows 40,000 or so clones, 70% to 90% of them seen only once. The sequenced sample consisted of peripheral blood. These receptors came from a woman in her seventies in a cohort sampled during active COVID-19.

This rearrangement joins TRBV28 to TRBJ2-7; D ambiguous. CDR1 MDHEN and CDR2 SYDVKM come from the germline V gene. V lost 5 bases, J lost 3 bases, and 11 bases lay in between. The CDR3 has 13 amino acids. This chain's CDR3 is CASSVRVLYEQYF. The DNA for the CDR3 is TGTGCCAGCAGTGTTCGGGTTCTCTACGAGCAGTACTTC. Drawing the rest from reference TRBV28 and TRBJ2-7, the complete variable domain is DVKVTQSSRYLVKRTGEKVFLECVQDMDHENMFWYRQDPGLGLRLIYFSYDVKMKEKGDIPEGYSVSREKKERFSLILESASTNQTSMYLCASSVRVLYEQYFGPGTRLTVT.

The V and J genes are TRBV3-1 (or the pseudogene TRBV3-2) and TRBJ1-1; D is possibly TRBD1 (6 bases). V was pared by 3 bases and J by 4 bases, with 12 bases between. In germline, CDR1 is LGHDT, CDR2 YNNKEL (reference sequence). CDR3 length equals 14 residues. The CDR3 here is CASSQGTMGTEAFF. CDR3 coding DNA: TGTGCCAGCAGCCAGGGGACAATGGGCACTGAAGCTTTCTTT.

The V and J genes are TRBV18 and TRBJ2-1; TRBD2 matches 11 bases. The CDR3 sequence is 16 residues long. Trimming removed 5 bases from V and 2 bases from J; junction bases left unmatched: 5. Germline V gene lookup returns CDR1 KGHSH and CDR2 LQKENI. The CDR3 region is CASSIIAGGAYNEQFF. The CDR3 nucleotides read TGTGCCAGCTCAATTATAGCGGGAGGGGCCTACAATGAGCAGTTCTTC.

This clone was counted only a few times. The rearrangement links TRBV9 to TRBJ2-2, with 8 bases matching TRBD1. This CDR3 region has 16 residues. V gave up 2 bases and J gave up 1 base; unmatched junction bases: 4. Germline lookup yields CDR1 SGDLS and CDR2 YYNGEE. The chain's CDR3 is CASSVHRGMNTGELFF. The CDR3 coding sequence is TGTGCCAGCAGCGTCCACAGGGGGATGAACACCGGGGAGCTGTTTTTT.

The CDR3 here is CASSFNPSSPGEQYF. The CDR3 nucleotides read TGTGCCAGCAGTTTCAACCCATCTTCGCCGGGCGAGCAGTACTTC. The chain uses TRBV6-5 and TRBJ2-7; D unclear. Germline loops: CDR1 MNHEY, CDR2 SVGAGI. This CDR3 spans 15 amino acids. The V and J ends lost 4 bases and 6 bases respectively, with 19 bases between them.

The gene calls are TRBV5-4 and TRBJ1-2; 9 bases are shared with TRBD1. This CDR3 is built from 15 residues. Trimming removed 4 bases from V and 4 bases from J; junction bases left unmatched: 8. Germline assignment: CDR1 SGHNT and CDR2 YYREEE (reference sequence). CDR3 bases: TGTGCCAGCAGCCCGGGACAGGGATATGCCTATGGCTACACCTTC. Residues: CASSPGQGYAYGYTF.

CDR3 bases: TGTGCCAGCAGCGTAGGGGTACAGCCTCAAGAGACCCAGTACTTC. It is translated as CASSVGVQPQETQYF. The chain has TRBV9 and TRBJ2-5, with D hard to call. The germline V gene has CDR1 SGDLS and CDR2 YYNGEE. The CDR3 is 15 amino acids. V gave up 0 bases and J gave up 2 bases, with 11 bases separating them. Using reference TRBV9 and TRBJ2-5 for the parts outside the CDR3, the full variable domain is DSGVTQTPKHLITATGQRVTLRCSPRSGDLSVYWYQQSLDQGLQFLIQYYNGEERAKGNILERFSAQQFPDLHSELNLSSLELGDSALYFCASSVGVQPQETQYFGPGTRLLVL.

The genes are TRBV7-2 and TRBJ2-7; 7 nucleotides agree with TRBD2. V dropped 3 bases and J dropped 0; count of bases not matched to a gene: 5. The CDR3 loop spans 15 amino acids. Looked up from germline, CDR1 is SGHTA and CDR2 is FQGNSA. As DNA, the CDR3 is TGTGCCAGCAGCTTGAGGCGGGGGAGCTCCTACGAGCAGTACTTC. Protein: CASSLRRGSSYEQYF. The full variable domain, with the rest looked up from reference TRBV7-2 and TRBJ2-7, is GAGVSQSPSNKVTEKGKDVELRCDPISGHTALYWYRQSLGQGLEFLIYFQGNSAPDKSGLPSDRFSAERTGGSVSTLTIQRTQQEDSAVYLCASSLRRGSSYEQYFGPGTRLTVT.

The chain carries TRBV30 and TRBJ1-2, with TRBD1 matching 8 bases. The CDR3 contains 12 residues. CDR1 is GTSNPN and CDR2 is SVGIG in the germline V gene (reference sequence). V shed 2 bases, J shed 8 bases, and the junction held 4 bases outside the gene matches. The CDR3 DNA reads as TGTGCCTGGAGTTGGACAGGGAGAGGCTACACCTTC. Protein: CAWSWTGRGYTF.

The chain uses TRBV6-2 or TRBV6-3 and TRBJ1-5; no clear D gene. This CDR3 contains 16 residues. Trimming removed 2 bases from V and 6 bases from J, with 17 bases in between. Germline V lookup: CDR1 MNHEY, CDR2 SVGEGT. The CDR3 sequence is CASSYRGPSLGQPQHF. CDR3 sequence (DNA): TGTGCCAGCAGTTACAGAGGGCCTTCCCTGGGTCAGCCCCAGCATTTT.

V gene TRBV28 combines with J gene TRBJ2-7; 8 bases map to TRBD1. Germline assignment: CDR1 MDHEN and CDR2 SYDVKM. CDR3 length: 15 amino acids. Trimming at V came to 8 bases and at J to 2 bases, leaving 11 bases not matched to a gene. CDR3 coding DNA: TGTGCCAGCCGGGGACAGGCTCAATTTACCTACGAGCAGTACTTC. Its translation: CASRGQAQFTYEQYF. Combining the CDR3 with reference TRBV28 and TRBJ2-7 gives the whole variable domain DVKVTQSSRYLVKRTGEKVFLECVQDMDHENMFWYRQDPGLGLRLIYFSYDVKMKEKGDIPEGYSVSREKKERFSLILESASTNQTSMYLCASRGQAQFTYEQYFGPGTRLTVT.

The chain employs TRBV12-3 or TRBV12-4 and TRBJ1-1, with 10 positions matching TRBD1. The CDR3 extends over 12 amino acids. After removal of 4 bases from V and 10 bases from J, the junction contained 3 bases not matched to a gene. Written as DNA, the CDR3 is TGTGCCAGCAGTTGGGACAGGGGTGTAGCTTTCTTT. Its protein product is CASSWDRGVAFF.

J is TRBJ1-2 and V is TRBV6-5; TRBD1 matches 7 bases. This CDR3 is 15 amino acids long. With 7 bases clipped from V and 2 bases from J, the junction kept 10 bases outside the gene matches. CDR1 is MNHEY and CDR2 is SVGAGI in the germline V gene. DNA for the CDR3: TGTGCCAGCATTAAAGGGGACAGCGAAAACTATGGCTACACCTTC. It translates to CASIKGDSENYGYTF.

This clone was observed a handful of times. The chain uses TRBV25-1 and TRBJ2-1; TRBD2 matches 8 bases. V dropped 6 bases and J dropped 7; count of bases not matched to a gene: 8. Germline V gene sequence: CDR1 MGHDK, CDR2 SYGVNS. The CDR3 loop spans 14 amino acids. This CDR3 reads CASRGISGMNEQFF. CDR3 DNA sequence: TGTGCCAGCAGGGGGATTAGCGGGATGAATGAGCAGTTCTTC.

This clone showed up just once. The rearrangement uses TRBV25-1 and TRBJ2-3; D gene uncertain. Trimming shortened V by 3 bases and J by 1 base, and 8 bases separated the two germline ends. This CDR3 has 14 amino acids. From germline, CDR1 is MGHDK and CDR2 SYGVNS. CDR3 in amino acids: CASSDPGGTDTQYF. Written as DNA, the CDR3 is TGTGCCAGCAGTGATCCGGGTGGCACAGATACGCAGTATTTT. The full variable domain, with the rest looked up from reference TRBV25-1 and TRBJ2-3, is EADIYQTPRYLVIGTGKKITLECSQTMGHDKMYWYQQDPGMELHLIHYSYGVNSTEKGDLSSESTVSRIRTEHFPLTLESARPSHTSQYLCASSDPGGTDTQYFGPGTRLTVL.